This entry features one T cell receptor (beta chain) sequence. Its antigen target is currently unknown. Qualities for individual bases were not recorded, and no much larger clone is one base off. The sample comes from a study of radiotherapy plus CTLA-4 blockade in lung cancer (dated by TCRdb to the late 2010s). Background on the whole study: Among the enrolled patients, around 17% had an objective response, and less than 40% reached disease control. On the study overall, not on this receptor specifically: After treatment with radiotherapy and ipilimumab, TCR clones that originated in tumors expanded in peripheral blood. The strongest predictors of response, as reported, were early dynamic changes in blood T cell clones along with a rise in serum interferon-beta after radiation.

CDR1 is given as MNHNY and CDR2 as SVGAGI, both from the germline V gene (reference sequence). The trim is 3 bases for V and 11 bases for J, with a gap of 10 bases between the germline ends. The CDR3 contains 11 residues, cysteine and phenylalanine counted. Only the CDR3 portion is preserved as DNA: 33 bases, with reading frame beginning at the first base. Preparation of the library involved the immunoSEQ multiplex PCR assay. Imported from immuneACCESS, the table was reduced by TCRdb to in-frame sequences with V and J called. These copies leave out some clones; in studies compared against another copy, an unresolved V gene accounts for under half, and the cause of the remainder is not known. This sample has 55,000 to 80,000 clones in its table, and 78% of those were observed once. Together, the top ten hold less than 7.5% of the sample. In this study, focal radiation therapy paired with CTLA-4 blockade (ipilimumab) was tested in patients who had chemo-refractory metastatic non-small-cell lung cancer.

The source was peripheral blood, collected from a patient treated with radiotherapy plus ipilimumab. Rearrangement joined TRBV6-6 to TRBJ1-1, with the D gene not clear enough to name. This TCR was sampled from a human donor with non-small cell lung cancer who had a complete response to radiotherapy plus ipilimumab. For the CDR3, the sequence is CASSYLERAFF. The sequenced DNA is TGTGCCAGCAGTTATTTGGAGCGTGCTTTCTTT.